Listed below are T cell receptor beta chains from one sample, sequenced in a study of T cells in Graves' hyperthyroidism and ophthalmopathy. TCRdb analysed the multiplex PCR reads with MiXCR anew, one entry per CDR3 protein. Of approximately 610,000 distinct CDR3 sequences in the sample, roughly 14% were seen once. Sequences were obtained from blood. These receptors originate from a middle-aged woman with Graves' ophthalmopathy. Each CDR3 is given with its conserved first and last residue.

j_call | v_call | cdr3_aa
TRBJ2-5 | TRBV6-1 | CATMVGGREETQYF
TRBJ2-7 | TRBV19 | CASMPTGTGLSYEQYF
TRBJ2-4 | TRBV7-9 | CASRDSGDIQYF
TRBJ1-5 | TRBV28 | CASRYRGGQPQHF
TRBJ1-2 | TRBV11-2 | CASSLSEGPYGYTF
TRBJ2-7 | TRBV29-1 | CSVEEGRGLYEQYF
TRBJ2-7 | TRBV7-9 | CASSSHGGYEQYF
TRBJ2-7 | TRBV4-1 | CASSQATTTYEQYF
TRBJ1-1 | TRBV29-1 | CSVKQGANMNTGAFF
TRBJ1-2 | TRBV12-3/TRBV12-4 | CASSLATGRAVFGYTF
TRBJ1-2 | TRBV6-5 | CASSAGGEALGGYTF
TRBJ2-7 | TRBV12-3/TRBV12-4 | CASTLGLAGGSYEQYF
TRBJ1-2 | TRBV19 | CASNGLTEPTNYGYTF
TRBJ1-1 | TRBV7-2 | CASSQGGQGARAFF
TRBJ2-3 | TRBV6-2/TRBV6-3 | CASGAEKSATDTQYF
TRBJ1-1 | TRBV7-2 | CASSSDRGPEAFF
TRBJ2-7 | TRBV6-1 | CASSRQRDKYEQYF
TRBJ2-7 | TRBV20-1 | CSATRTSGSYEQYF